Below are 30 T cell receptor beta chains sequenced from a single sample in a study of CD8+CD57+ T cells in acquired aplastic anemia (dated by TCRdb to between 2017 and 2018). Patients chosen for sequencing had shown expansion of CD8+CD57+ cells by flow cytometry. TCRdb shows the sequencer as Illumina HiSeq 2000. Genomic DNA served as template for TCR beta VDJ combination and CDR3 sequence profiling. Using fastp trimming at Q25 and MiXCR clonotype assembly, TCRdb reanalyzed the public sequencing data and kept in-frame beta chains. Every distinct CDR3 protein forms one entry, paired with its most common genes and DNA. In all, the sample holds 95,000 to 150,000 distinct CDR3 sequences, and roughly 40% of those were seen once. 2% to 3% of the sample is held by the ten biggest clonotypes. The sample consisted of sorted CD4+, CD8+, or CD8+CD57+ T cells (not recorded which) from PBMCs. Receptor source: a human donor with aplastic anemia.

The chain is built from TRBV10-3 and TRBJ2-1; D may be TRBD2 (7 bases). The CDR3 sequence is 13 residues long. In germline, CDR1 is ENHRY, CDR2 SYGVKD. V lost 4 bases and J 13 bases, leaving 17 bases between the germline ends. The CDR3 protein is CAISAAGAKVQFF. CDR3 in DNA: TGTGCCATCAGTGCGGCGGGGGCGAAGGTTCAGTTCTTC.

The chain carries TRBV7-9 and TRBJ2-5, with D possibly being TRBD1 (6 bases). The germline gives CDR1 SEHNR, CDR2 FQNEAQ (reference sequence). V lost 0 bases to trimming and J lost 1 base, with 9 bases between them. The CDR3 contains 15 residues. The DNA of the CDR3 is TGTGCCAGCAGCTTAGCTGGGACACCCCAAGAGACCCAGTACTTC. Residues: CASSLAGTPQETQYF.

This clonotype has only a few counts. The genes are TRBV5-1 and TRBJ1-4, with D tentatively TRBD1 (6 bases). CDR1 and CDR2 (germline): SGHRS, YFSETQ. The CDR3 has 16 amino acids. Trimming stripped 3 bases from V and 5 bases from J, with 17 bases between. CDR3 bases: TGCGCCAGCAGCTCTGCCCCGGGACAAGGCAATGAAAAACTGTTTTTT. This gives the protein CASSSAPGQGNEKLFF.

Ten or more counts support this clonotype. The V and J genes are TRBV5-1 and TRBJ1-6, with 10 bases aligning to TRBD1. V lost 1 base to trimming and J lost 9 bases; unmatched junction nucleotides: 4. The CDR3 consists of 15 residues. Germline-derived CDR1 and CDR2 are SGHRS and YFSETQ. Here the CDR3 DNA reads TGCGCCAGCAGCTTGTCGGGACAGGGGCGTTCACCCCTCCACTTT. It yields the protein CASSLSGQGRSPLHF.

There are a few counts of this clonotype. The chain uses TRBV30 and TRBJ2-5; possibly TRBD2 for D (7 bases). The CDR3 sequence is 13 residues long. The germline gives CDR1 GTSNPN, CDR2 SVGIG (reference sequence). V lost 3 bases to trimming and J lost 2 bases, with 10 bases between them. The CDR3 nucleotides read TGTGCCTGGAGCGGGGGGCCTCAAGAGACCCAGTACTTC. Protein product: CAWSGGPQETQYF.

As to this clonotype: A much larger clone is a single base away; this may be a read error. The gene calls are TRBV4-2 and TRBJ2-1, with 9 bases aligning to TRBD1. V lost 4 bases and J lost 8; bases outside the gene matches: 6. From germline, CDR1 is LGHNA and CDR2 YNFKEQ. The CDR3 totals 14 residues. CDR3 region: CASSPRTGDDEQFF. CDR3 coding DNA: TGTGCCAGCAGCCCACGGACAGGGGACGATGAGCAGTTCTTC.

This clonotype has at least ten counts. The rearrangement links TRBV7-9 to TRBJ2-5; perhaps TRBD2 as D (5 bases). The V and J ends lost 5 bases and 5 bases respectively, with 12 bases between them. The CDR3 sequence is 13 residues long. The germline gives CDR1 SEHNR, CDR2 FQNEAQ (reference sequence). The CDR3 loop reads CASSRVTGETQYF. CDR3 bases: TGTGCCAGCAGCAGAGTGACGGGGGAGACCCAGTACTTC.

This clonotype appeared many times. This chain links TRBV7-2 with TRBJ2-7; D unclear. The ends were cut back, 4 bases at V and 5 bases at J, with 12 bases in the middle. The CDR3 has 13 amino acids. Germline CDR1 is SGHTA and CDR2 is FQGNSA. The CDR3, as DNA: TGTGCCAGCAGCTCTTACGGTACCCACGAGCAGTACTTC. Its translation is CASSSYGTHEQYF. Variable domain in full (rest from reference TRBV7-2 and TRBJ2-7): GAGVSQSPSNKVTEKGKDVELRCDPISGHTALYWYRQSLGQGLEFLIYFQGNSAPDKSGLPSDRFSAERTGGSVSTLTIQRTQQEDSAVYLCASSSYGTHEQYFGPGTRLTVT.

This clonotype was picked up many times. The genes are TRBV10-3 and TRBJ1-1, with 9 bases matching TRBD1. Trimming cost V 0 bases and J 5 bases; bases outside gene matches: 4. Germline V gene sequence: CDR1 ENHRY, CDR2 SYGVKD. This CDR3 is built from 15 residues. The CDR3 sequence is CAISESPDRGTEAFF. In nucleotides, the CDR3 is TGTGCCATCAGTGAGTCCCCTGACAGGGGGACTGAAGCTTTCTTT.

This clonotype was seen just once. The chain has TRBV19 and TRBJ1-1; D gene ambiguous. Trimming pared 10 bases from V and 9 bases from J, leaving 12 bases between. The CDR3 covers 10 residues. Per the germline V gene, CDR1 is LNHDA and CDR2 is SQIVND (reference sequence). As DNA, the CDR3 is TGTGCCACAAGCGGAGGGAAAGCTTTCTTT. Protein product: CATSGGKAFF.

Many counts were recorded for this clonotype. The chain combines TRBV20-1 with TRBJ1-1, with D uncertain. Trimming took 3 bases from V and 0 from J, leaving 8 bases between them. The CDR3 spans 13 residues. Per the germline V gene, CDR1 is DFQATT and CDR2 is SNEGSKA (reference sequence). The CDR3 nucleotides are TGCAGTGCTAGCTCCAAATTGAACACTGAAGCTTTCTTT. Protein sequence: CSASSKLNTEAFF.

This chain links TRBV29-1 with TRBJ1-2; TRBD1 matches at 8 bases. Germline CDR1 SQVTM, CDR2 ANQGSEA. The CDR3 is 12 residues long. V lost 7 bases to trimming and J lost 2 bases; unmatched junction nucleotides: 3. CDR3 bases: TGCAGCGGGGGACAGGCAAACTATGGCTACACCTTC. This encodes CSGGQANYGYTF.

This clonotype was picked up many times. J is TRBJ2-1 and V is TRBV29-1; 8 nucleotides line up with TRBD2. Germline CDR1 is SQVTM and CDR2 is ANQGSEA. This CDR3 contains 14 residues. Losses at the gene ends were 7 bases for V and 0 bases for J; bases not matched to a gene: 5. Written as DNA, the CDR3 is TGCAGCGCTGAGCGGGGGAACTCCTACAATGAGCAGTTCTTC. It specifies CSAERGNSYNEQFF.

The CDR3 spells CASSLPSRQGGSPLHF. The CDR3 DNA is TGCGCCAGCAGCTTGCCATCCCGACAGGGTGGTTCACCCCTCCACTTT. The V call is TRBV5-1, the J call TRBJ1-6; TRBD1 matches at 7 bases. Germline assignment: CDR1 SGHRS and CDR2 YFSETQ. The CDR3 sequence is 16 residues long. V was clipped by 1 base and J by 9 bases; unmatched bases: 10.

The chain employs TRBV28 and TRBJ2-7; the D gene could be TRBD1 or TRBD2 (5 bases each). Germline assignment: CDR1 MDHEN and CDR2 SYDVKM. CDR3 length: 14 amino acids. V was pared by 4 bases and J by 3 bases, with 13 bases between. The CDR3 here is CASSSGRVIYEQYF. CDR3 DNA: TGTGCCAGCAGTTCGGGACGTGTAATCTACGAGCAGTACTTC.

This clonotype was counted many times. CDR3 in amino acids: CASKTGYNTEAFF. The CDR3, as DNA: TGTGCCAGCAAGACAGGGTATAACACTGAAGCTTTCTTT. The chain carries TRBV6-1 and TRBJ1-1, with 7 bases fitting TRBD1. CDR3 length equals 13 residues. CDR1 and CDR2 from the germline V gene are MNHNS and SASEGT. Germline trimming cut 7 bases from V and 2 bases from J; bases unmatched to any gene: 4.

In this sample, this clonotype turned up many times. The rearrangement links TRBV2 to TRBJ2-5; tentatively, D is TRBD2 (7 bases). This CDR3 is 13 amino acids long. V lost 8 bases and J 5 bases, leaving 15 bases between the germline ends. Germline V CDR1 and CDR2: SNHLY, FYNNEI. Here the CDR3 reads CASSGGRGETQYF. The CDR3 region has the DNA TGTGCCAGCTCCGGGGGGAGGGGGGAGACCCAGTACTTC.

The chain carries TRBV7-2 and TRBJ1-2, with D perhaps TRBD1 (6 bases). V was clipped by 6 bases and J by 13 bases, with 18 bases between them. The CDR3 extends over 12 amino acids. Germline CDR1 and CDR2: SGHTA and FQGNSA. CDR3 in DNA: TGTGCCAGCAGGCCCAGCGGGGGGCGGACCACCTTC. As protein: CASRPSGGRTTF. Looking up the rest from reference TRBV7-2 and TRBJ1-2 gives the full variable domain: GAGVSQSPSNKVTEKGKDVELRCDPISGHTALYWYRQSLGQGLEFLIYFQGNSAPDKSGLPSDRFSAERTGGSVSTLTIQRTQQEDSAVYLCASRPSGGRTTFGSGTRLTVV.

This chain connects TRBV2 to TRBJ2-1, with 11 bases aligning to TRBD2. From germline, CDR1 is SNHLY and CDR2 FYNNEI. The V and J ends lost 8 bases and 5 bases, in that order; junction bases with no gene match: 8. This CDR3 comprises 15 residues. DNA of the CDR3: TGTGCCAGCTCACCCACTAGCGGGAGAAACAATGAGCAGTTCTTC. As protein: CASSPTSGRNNEQFF.

Of note for this clonotype: This could be a read error, since a much larger clone is one nucleotide away. DNA of the CDR3: TGCAGCGTTGAAATGGGAAACGCCATATATTTT. This codes for CSVEMGNAIYF. The chain joins TRBV29-1 to TRBJ1-3; D gene ambiguous. Germline V gene data show CDR1 as SQVTM and CDR2 as ANQGSEA. CDR3 length: 11 residues.

V gene TRBV5-1 combines with J gene TRBJ1-2; no reliable D call. V shed 0 bases and J shed 5 bases, with 14 bases lying between them. Germline V gives CDR1 SGHRS, CDR2 YFSETQ. The CDR3 runs 15 residues. CDR3 nucleotide sequence: TGCGCCAGCAGCTTGGCCGGGTTACTACAATATGGCTACACCTTC. Translated, it gives CASSLAGLLQYGYTF.

The gene calls are TRBV29-1 and TRBJ1-2; TRBD1 aligns across 9 bases. Trimming cost V 6 bases and J 2 bases; bases outside gene matches: 4. Germline V gene data show CDR1 as SQVTM and CDR2 as ANQGSEA. The CDR3 has 13 residues. CDR3 amino acids: CSVRGTGNYGYTF. The CDR3 DNA is TGCAGCGTCCGAGGGACAGGGAACTATGGCTACACCTTC.

This clonotype was recorded at least ten times. This chain links TRBV9 with TRBJ1-3, with D possibly being TRBD1 (6 bases). The length of the CDR3 is 15 residues. Trimming removed 4 bases from V and 0 bases from J, with 11 bases in between. In germline, CDR1 is SGDLS, CDR2 YYNGEE. This CDR3 is CASSSGAHSGNTIYF. The CDR3, as DNA: TGTGCCAGCAGCTCGGGGGCCCACTCTGGAAACACCATATATTTT.

The table lists this clonotype with many counts. The V gene is TRBV6-1, the J gene TRBJ1-6; maybe TRBD1 (5 bases). Trimming pared 7 bases from V and 0 bases from J, leaving 16 bases between. Germline lookup yields CDR1 MNHNS and CDR2 SASEGT. This CDR3 spans 17 amino acids. CDR3 amino acids: CASTRDAGSSYNSPLHF. In DNA, the CDR3 is TGTGCCAGCACCCGGGACGCCGGTAGCTCCTATAATTCACCCCTCCACTTT.

At least ten counts were recorded for this clonotype. This rearrangement joins TRBV10-3 to TRBJ2-7; TRBD1 aligns across 9 bases. The CDR3 runs to 15 residues. The germline V gene encodes CDR1 ENHRY and CDR2 SYGVKD. The V segment lost 7 bases and the J segment 5 bases; nucleotides outside the gene matches: 12. Here the CDR3 DNA reads TGTGCCATCACCCCAGGGCCGGACAGGGGCCACGAGCAGTACTTC. Residues: CAITPGPDRGHEQYF.

The chain combines TRBV6-2 or TRBV6-3 with TRBJ2-5; D uncertain. Per germline, CDR1 MNHEY and CDR2 SVGEGT. The CDR3 extends over 15 amino acids. With 10 bases removed from V and 1 base from J, the gap between germline ends came to 19 bases. The CDR3 is CATFPPETPQETQYF. The CDR3, as DNA: TGTGCCACCTTTCCCCCGGAGACACCCCAAGAGACCCAGTACTTC.

This clonotype was seen repeatedly, ten times or more. The CDR3 DNA follows: TGCGCCAGCAGCTTGGTGGAGGGGATTAGCTCCTACGAGCAGTACTTC. This encodes CASSLVEGISSYEQYF. V usage is TRBV5-1 and J usage is TRBJ2-7; D is possibly TRBD2 (6 bases). Trimming stripped 0 bases from V and 0 bases from J, with 13 bases between. This CDR3 contains 16 residues. Germline V gene lookup returns CDR1 SGHRS and CDR2 YFSETQ.

This clonotype was seen many times. This chain joins TRBV20-1 and TRBJ1-3, with 8 bases aligning to TRBD1. The CDR3 is 17 residues long. After removal of 6 bases from V and 0 bases from J, the junction contained 13 bases not matched to a gene. The germline V gene encodes CDR1 DFQATT and CDR2 SNEGSKA (reference sequence). In DNA, the CDR3 is TGCAGTGCCACAAATATGGGACAGGCGAGCTCTGGAAACACCATATATTTT. Protein sequence: CSATNMGQASSGNTIYF.

The chain carries TRBV12-3 or TRBV12-4 and TRBJ2-1; TRBD2 matches at 7 bases. CDR3 length: 14 amino acids. V lost 8 bases and J lost 3; bases outside the gene matches: 7. DNA for the CDR3: TGTGCCAGCGCGGCGGGGGACTTCTACAATGAGCAGTTCTTC. Amino acid sequence: CASAAGDFYNEQFF.

This clonotype has ten or more counts. The V and J genes are TRBV30 and TRBJ1-2; D is possibly TRBD1 (5 bases). Germline values: CDR1 GTSNPN, CDR2 SVGIG (reference sequence). The CDR3 totals 13 residues. CDR3 residues: CAFSLGQNYGYTF. For the CDR3, the DNA is TGTGCTTTTTCCTTGGGGCAGAACTATGGCTACACCTTC.